These T cell receptor beta chains were read from a single sample in a study of OX40 agonist ivuxolimab in advanced cancers. Profiling relied on immunoSEQ multiplex PCR, and the TCRdb table lists in-frame clones only, not all of them. The top ten clones hold 3% to 4% of a sample with just over 95,000 clones, around 82% of them seen once. The sample here was CD4+ or CD8+ T cells sorted from blood, taken in a trial of the OX40 agonist ivuxolimab. These receptors originate from an adult with an advanced solid tumor such as melanoma, head and neck, liver or kidney cancer. Each CDR3 is given with its conserved first and last residue. The order of the fields is clone size, V gene, D gene, J gene, CDR3 protein, CDR3 DNA. D genes are given only for firm matches. Size values are once, few and many counts, or a class for expanded clones, and some rows have none.

abundance: -; v_gene: TRBV27; d_gene: -; j_gene: TRBJ1-6; CDR3aa: CASKIGQPSYNSPLHF; CDR3nt: TGTGCCAGCAAAATAGGACAACCCTCCTATAATTCACCCCTCCACTTT
abundance: -; v_gene: TRBV5-6; d_gene: TRBD1; j_gene: TRBJ2-7; CDR3aa: CASSSAGTASYEQYF; CDR3nt: TGTGCCAGCAGCTCGGCCGGGACAGCCTCCTACGAGCAGTACTTC
abundance: once; v_gene: TRBV4-1; d_gene: TRBD1; j_gene: TRBJ1-2; CDR3aa: CASRHYRGRTNYGYTF; CDR3nt: TGCGCCAGCAGACATTACAGGGGGCGAACCAACTATGGCTACACCTTC
abundance: few; v_gene: TRBV5-6; d_gene: -; j_gene: TRBJ2-1; CDR3aa: CASSLRDSYNEQFF; CDR3nt: TGTGCCAGCAGCTTACGGGACTCATACAATGAGCAGTTCTTC
abundance: -; v_gene: TRBV19; d_gene: -; j_gene: TRBJ1-2; CDR3aa: CASSKSSPRGMSYGYTF; CDR3nt: TGTGCCAGTAGCAAGAGTAGCCCACGGGGTATGAGCTATGGCTACACCTTC
abundance: -; v_gene: TRBV7-3; d_gene: TRBD1; j_gene: TRBJ2-5; CDR3aa: CASSPGTGAETQYF; CDR3nt: TGTGCCAGCAGCCCTGGGACAGGGGCCGAGACCCAGTACTTC
abundance: -; v_gene: TRBV28; d_gene: -; j_gene: TRBJ1-1; CDR3aa: CATYWRGMNTEAFF; CDR3nt: TGTGCCACTTACTGGAGGGGGATGAACACTGAAGCTTTCTTT
abundance: -; v_gene: TRBV7-9; d_gene: -; j_gene: TRBJ1-2; CDR3aa: CASSLGAGYTF; CDR3nt: TGTGCCAGCAGCTTAGGGGCTGGCTACACCTTC
abundance: -; v_gene: TRBV29-1; d_gene: -; j_gene: TRBJ1-2; CDR3aa: CSASGYGYTF; CDR3nt: TGCAGCGCCTCGGGCTATGGCTACACCTTC
abundance: few; v_gene: TRBV11-2; d_gene: TRBD1; j_gene: TRBJ2-5; CDR3aa: CASGQVQETQYF; CDR3nt: TGTGCCAGCGGACAGGTCCAAGAGACCCAGTACTTC
abundance: -; v_gene: TRBV7-9; d_gene: TRBD2; j_gene: TRBJ2-2; CDR3aa: CASSSSSGRAFGELFF; CDR3nt: TGTGCCAGCAGCTCGTCTAGCGGGAGGGCCTTCGGGGAGCTGTTTTTT
abundance: -; v_gene: TRBV5-6; d_gene: -; j_gene: TRBJ1-5; CDR3aa: CASSSYGGTDQPQHF; CDR3nt: TGTGCCAGCAGCTCGTATGGGGGAACCGACCAGCCCCAGCATTTT
abundance: once; v_gene: TRBV6-6; d_gene: -; j_gene: TRBJ2-7; CDR3aa: CATLKTNEQYF; CDR3nt: TGTGCCACCCTTAAGACGAACGAGCAGTACTTC
abundance: -; v_gene: TRBV7-2; d_gene: -; j_gene: TRBJ2-2; CDR3aa: CASSRAGGGPVYGELFF; CDR3nt: TGTGCCAGCAGCCGGGCAGGGGGAGGGCCCGTTTACGGGGAGCTGTTTTTT
abundance: -; v_gene: TRBV2; d_gene: TRBD2; j_gene: TRBJ2-1; CDR3aa: CARSESLAGGINEQFF; CDR3nt: TGTGCCAGAAGTGAATCCCTAGCGGGAGGTATTAATGAGCAGTTCTTC
abundance: -; v_gene: TRBV4-1; d_gene: -; j_gene: TRBJ1-5; CDR3aa: CASSQSVIQPQHF; CDR3nt: TGCGCCAGCAGCCAATCAGTAATTCAGCCCCAGCATTTT
abundance: -; v_gene: TRBV4-1; d_gene: -; j_gene: TRBJ1-1; CDR3aa: CASRGQANTEAFF; CDR3nt: TGCGCCAGCAGGGGGCAGGCGAACACTGAAGCTTTCTTT
abundance: once; v_gene: TRBV28; d_gene: -; j_gene: TRBJ1-1; CDR3aa: CASRGLGGALNTEAFF; CDR3nt: TGTGCCAGCAGGGGATTGGGGGGCGCTTTGAACACTGAAGCTTTCTTT
abundance: -; v_gene: TRBV5-6; d_gene: -; j_gene: TRBJ2-1; CDR3aa: CASSFSLVSEQFF; CDR3nt: TGTGCCAGCAGCTTTTCGCTAGTTAGTGAGCAGTTCTTC
abundance: -; v_gene: TRBV4-3; d_gene: TRBD1; j_gene: TRBJ1-2; CDR3aa: CASSLQGASGYTF; CDR3nt: TGCGCCAGCAGCCTACAGGGGGCGAGTGGCTACACCTTC
abundance: -; v_gene: TRBV27; d_gene: TRBD2; j_gene: TRBJ2-7; CDR3aa: CASSATSGLSYEQYF; CDR3nt: TGTGCCAGCAGTGCCACTAGCGGTCTCTCCTACGAGCAGTACTTC
abundance: -; v_gene: TRBV27; d_gene: TRBD1; j_gene: TRBJ2-4; CDR3aa: CASSLGTGNIQYF; CDR3nt: TGTGCCAGCAGTTTGGGGACAGGGAACATTCAGTACTTC
abundance: -; v_gene: TRBV28; d_gene: TRBD2; j_gene: TRBJ2-7; CDR3aa: CASSELAGGKNEQYF; CDR3nt: TGTGCCAGCAGCGAACTAGCGGGAGGAAAGAACGAGCAGTACTTC
abundance: -; v_gene: TRBV7-9; d_gene: -; j_gene: TRBJ1-2; CDR3aa: CASSEGRDTYTF; CDR3nt: TGTGCCAGCAGCGAGGGGCGGGACACCTACACTTTC
abundance: few; v_gene: TRBV28; d_gene: -; j_gene: TRBJ1-4; CDR3aa: CASSSGSEKLFF; CDR3nt: TGTGCCAGCAGTTCGGGGAGTGAAAAACTGTTTTTT
abundance: -; v_gene: TRBV4-1; d_gene: TRBD1; j_gene: TRBJ1-5; CDR3aa: CASSQGTGGNQPQHF; CDR3nt: TGCGCCAGCAGCCAAGGGACAGGGGGTAACCAGCCCCAGCATTTT
abundance: -; v_gene: TRBV7-8; d_gene: -; j_gene: TRBJ1-4; CDR3aa: CASSFWRGRATNEKLFF; CDR3nt: TGTGCCAGCAGCTTCTGGCGTGGACGCGCAACTAATGAAAAACTGTTTTTT
abundance: -; v_gene: TRBV19; d_gene: -; j_gene: TRBJ1-6; CDR3aa: CASSTSGGSPLHF; CDR3nt: TGTGCCAGTAGTACCTCAGGAGGTTCACCCCTCCACTTT
abundance: -; v_gene: TRBV4-3; d_gene: -; j_gene: TRBJ2-7; CDR3aa: CASSQEWERSYEQYF; CDR3nt: TGCGCCAGCAGCCAAGAATGGGAGCGGTCCTACGAGCAGTACTTC
abundance: -; v_gene: TRBV4-3; d_gene: TRBD2; j_gene: TRBJ2-2; CDR3aa: CASSQLAGTGELFF; CDR3nt: TGCGCCAGCAGCCAACTAGCGGGCACCGGGGAGCTGTTTTTT
abundance: -; v_gene: TRBV5-1; d_gene: -; j_gene: TRBJ2-2; CDR3aa: CASRTALTGELFF; CDR3nt: TGCGCCAGCAGGACAGCCTTGACCGGGGAGCTGTTTTTT
abundance: -; v_gene: TRBV5-1; d_gene: -; j_gene: TRBJ2-7; CDR3aa: CASSLRSSYEQYF; CDR3nt: TGCGCCAGCAGCTTGAGGAGCTCCTACGAGCAGTACTTC
abundance: -; v_gene: TRBV15; d_gene: TRBD1; j_gene: TRBJ2-2; CDR3aa: CATRWDRNTGELFF; CDR3nt: TGTGCCACCAGATGGGACAGGAACACCGGGGAGCTGTTTTTT
abundance: -; v_gene: TRBV7-8; d_gene: TRBD1; j_gene: TRBJ2-7; CDR3aa: CASSPIGQGSYEQYF; CDR3nt: TGTGCCAGCAGTCCCATAGGACAGGGTTCCTACGAGCAGTACTTC
abundance: -; v_gene: TRBV9; d_gene: -; j_gene: TRBJ1-1; CDR3aa: CASSVAGGPWEAFF; CDR3nt: TGTGCCAGCAGCGTAGCTGGAGGTCCGTGGGAAGCTTTCTTT
abundance: -; v_gene: TRBV20-1; d_gene: -; j_gene: TRBJ2-1; CDR3aa: CSASSYNEQFF; CDR3nt: TGCAGTGCTAGTTCTTACAATGAGCAGTTCTTC
abundance: -; v_gene: TRBV28; d_gene: TRBD1; j_gene: TRBJ1-1; CDR3aa: CASSLGQSTNNKAFF; CDR3nt: TGTGCCAGCAGCCTGGGACAGAGCACTAATAATAAAGCTTTCTTT
abundance: -; v_gene: TRBV4-1; d_gene: TRBD2; j_gene: TRBJ2-3; CDR3aa: CASSQPMGLSRLDTQYF; CDR3nt: TGCGCCAGCAGCCAACCGATGGGACTATCTAGACTGGATACGCAGTATTTT
abundance: -; v_gene: TRBV28; d_gene: -; j_gene: TRBJ2-3; CDR3aa: CASSLGFLGTDTQYF; CDR3nt: TGTGCCAGCAGTTTAGGTTTTTTGGGCACAGATACGCAGTATTTT
abundance: -; v_gene: TRBV5-4; d_gene: TRBD2; j_gene: TRBJ2-3; CDR3aa: CASSRLAALTDTQYF; CDR3nt: TGTGCCAGCAGCCGACTAGCGGCCCTCACAGATACGCAGTATTTT
abundance: -; v_gene: TRBV6-5; d_gene: -; j_gene: TRBJ2-7; CDR3aa: CASTSHRGFEQYF; CDR3nt: TGTGCCAGCACCTCCCATAGGGGTTTCGAGCAGTACTTC
abundance: -; v_gene: TRBV5-6; d_gene: -; j_gene: TRBJ2-7; CDR3aa: CASSPIWSSYEQYF; CDR3nt: TGTGCCAGCAGCCCCATATGGAGCTCCTACGAGCAGTACTTC
abundance: -; v_gene: TRBV18; d_gene: TRBD1; j_gene: TRBJ1-1; CDR3aa: CASSPPVRQGNTEAFF; CDR3nt: TGTGCCAGCTCACCCCCAGTGCGACAGGGAAACACTGAAGCTTTCTTT
abundance: -; v_gene: TRBV19; d_gene: TRBD1; j_gene: TRBJ1-2; CDR3aa: CASSIDLAGGGYTF; CDR3nt: TGTGCCAGTAGTATAGATCTTGCAGGGGGCGGCTACACCTTC
abundance: -; v_gene: TRBV10-2; d_gene: TRBD2; j_gene: TRBJ2-7; CDR3aa: CASSEWSSGTYEQYF; CDR3nt: TGCGCCAGCAGTGAGTGGAGTAGCGGGACCTACGAGCAGTACTTC